These 15 T cell receptor beta chains were all obtained from the same sample, sequenced in a study of blood T cell repertoires in COVID-19 (TCRdb year 2020). The library was obtained by the immunoSEQ multiplex PCR assay. TCRdb carries this immuneACCESS record with in-frame sequences only. Its versions omit some clonotypes, under half of them owing to an unresolved V gene in the studies checked, with the rest unexplained. The sample table records hundreds of thousands of clones; roughly 88% of these occur just once. Clones ranked in the top ten supply approximately 2.1% of the sample. The sample comprised peripheral blood. The receptors come from a middle-aged woman who had recovered from COVID-19.

The chain employs TRBV15 and TRBJ2-7, with 10 bases fitting TRBD1. The CDR3 consists of 15 residues. Germline CDR1 is LNHNV and CDR2 is YYDKDF (reference sequence). J was trimmed by 3 bases and V by 3 bases; bases with no gene match: 5. CDR3 bases: TGTGCCACCAGCAGTATTAGGACAGGGGGCTACGAGCAGTACTTC. Residues: CATSSIRTGGYEQYF.

This chain connects TRBV4-2 to TRBJ2-3, with 12 bases identical to TRBD2. The CDR3 extends over 17 amino acids. V lost 4 bases, J lost 3 bases, and 8 bases stayed unmatched. Germline lookup yields CDR1 LGHNA and CDR2 YNFKEQ. The CDR3 loop reads CASSLHSGLAGTDTQYF. The CDR3 region has the DNA TGTGCCAGCAGCCTCCACTCAGGACTAGCGGGGACAGATACGCAGTATTTT.

The V and J genes are TRBV6-2 or TRBV6-3 and TRBJ2-7; 9 bases fit TRBD1. This CDR3 contains 16 residues. From germline, CDR1 is MNHEY and CDR2 SVGEGT. V was clipped by 2 bases and J by 5 bases; unmatched bases: 10. DNA for the CDR3: TGTGCCAGCAGTTACCCGTGGACAGGGGAAGGCGACGAGCAGTACTTC. This translates into CASSYPWTGEGDEQYF.

The rearrangement uses TRBV6-2 or TRBV6-3 and TRBJ1-5; D is unclear. Between the trimmed V and J ends, which lost 6 bases and 0 bases, there was a span of 9 bases. Looked up from germline, CDR1 is MNHEY and CDR2 is SVGEGT. The CDR3 sequence is 14 residues long. The CDR3 loop reads CASSRLDSNQPQHF. The CDR3 region has the DNA TGTGCCAGCAGCAGACTGGATAGCAATCAGCCCCAGCATTTT.

This clone was seen only once. V is TRBV29-1 and J is TRBJ2-4; tentative D call: TRBD2 (7 bases). The CDR3 length is 14 residues. The germline CDR1 and CDR2 sequences are SQVTM and ANQGSEA. V lost 7 bases and J lost 1, with 14 bases in between. The CDR3 here is CSARGGSAKNIQYF. In DNA, the CDR3 is TGCAGCGCAAGGGGGGGGTCGGCCAAAAACATTCAGTACTTC. Combining the CDR3 with reference TRBV29-1 and TRBJ2-4 gives the whole variable domain SAVISQKPSRDICQRGTSLTIQCQVDSQVTMMFWYRQQPGQSLTLIATANQGSEATYESGFVIDKFPISRPNLTFSTLTVSNMSPEDSSIYLCSARGGSAKNIQYFGAGTRLSVL.

The J gene is TRBJ2-5, the V gene TRBV5-1; 9 bases agree with TRBD1. There are 14 residues in the CDR3. CDR1 and CDR2 from the germline V gene are SGHRS and YFSETQ. With 3 bases clipped from V and 5 bases from J, the junction kept 5 bases outside the gene matches. The CDR3 reads CASSSGQGRETQYF. The CDR3, as DNA: TGCGCCAGCAGCTCAGGACAGGGGCGGGAGACCCAGTACTTC.

The rearrangement links TRBV7-2 to TRBJ2-1; 10 bases are shared with TRBD2. CDR1 and CDR2 from the germline V gene are SGHTA and FQGNSA. This CDR3 is built from 14 residues. Germline trimming cut 4 bases from V and 9 bases from J; bases unmatched to any gene: 6. In DNA, the CDR3 is TGTGCCAGCAGCTCCCAGCGGGGGGGGAGTGAGCAGTTCTTC. Its translation is CASSSQRGGSEQFF.

The chain combines TRBV10-3 with TRBJ1-5; D perhaps matches TRBD1 (5 bases). CDR3 length: 15 amino acids. Between the trimmed V and J ends, which lost 2 bases and 2 bases, there was a span of 10 bases. Germline V gene data show CDR1 as ENHRY and CDR2 as SYGVKD. CDR3 in DNA: TGTGCCATCAGTGAGGCCGACAGAGGCAATCAGCCCCAGCATTTT. As protein: CAISEADRGNQPQHF.

The chain is built from TRBV28 and TRBJ2-7; perhaps TRBD1 as D (6 bases). The CDR3 runs to 13 residues. V lost 4 bases, J lost 4 bases, and 11 bases lay in between. Germline V lookup: CDR1 MDHEN, CDR2 SYDVKM. The CDR3 region is CASSSSDRYEQYF. The CDR3 nucleotides read TGTGCCAGCAGTTCCTCCGACAGGTACGAGCAGTACTTC.

V usage is TRBV19 and J usage is TRBJ2-3, with 9 positions matching TRBD2. The germline CDR1 and CDR2 sequences are LNHDA and SQIVND (reference sequence). The V segment lost 7 bases and the J segment 4 bases; nucleotides outside the gene matches: 9. The CDR3 sequence is 15 residues long. DNA for the CDR3: TGTGCCAGTAATGAGATCCGGACTAGCGCAGATACGCAGTATTTT. Its protein product is CASNEIRTSADTQYF.

V and J are TRBV27 and TRBJ1-3; TRBD1 is a possible D gene (6 bases). This CDR3 spans 14 amino acids. Germline CDR1 reads MNHEY; CDR2 reads SMNVEV (reference sequence). V was trimmed by 6 bases and J by 0 bases, leaving 9 bases between them. This CDR3 reads CASSQQGSGNTIYF. CDR3 bases: TGTGCCAGCAGCCAACAGGGCTCTGGAAACACCATATATTTT.

J is TRBJ2-3 and V is TRBV7-3; 7 bases agree with TRBD2. This CDR3 has 14 residues. Germline CDR1 is SGHTA and CDR2 is FQGTGA. Trimming at V came to 3 bases and at J to 3 bases, leaving 3 bases not matched to a gene. The CDR3 here is CASSFTGGTDTQYF. The DNA for the CDR3 is TGTGCCAGCAGCTTTACCGGGGGGACAGATACGCAGTATTTT.

The chain is built from TRBV6-2 or TRBV6-3 and TRBJ2-7, with a tentative D call TRBD1 (6 bases). The CDR3 spans 15 residues. V lost 0 bases and J 2 bases, leaving 11 bases between the germline ends. Germline lookup yields CDR1 MNHEY and CDR2 SVGEGT. CDR3 residues: CASSYSTGRTYEQYF. CDR3 nucleotide sequence: TGTGCCAGCAGTTACTCCACAGGGCGCACCTACGAGCAGTACTTC.

V usage is TRBV12-3 or TRBV12-4 and J usage is TRBJ2-7; weak D call: TRBD2 (6 bases). The CDR3 totals 13 residues. Trimming took 4 bases from V and 9 from J, leaving 16 bases between them. CDR3 protein: CASSSDSTRRQYF. The CDR3 coding sequence is TGTGCCAGCAGTTCCGACTCGACTAGGCGGCAGTACTTC.

The V gene is TRBV7-9, the J gene TRBJ1-2, with unresolved D. V shed 1 base and J shed 4 bases, with 13 bases lying between them. This CDR3 contains 15 residues. From germline, CDR1 is SEHNR and CDR2 FQNEAQ (reference sequence). The CDR3 coding sequence is TGTGCCAGCAGCTTAGGGTCTGAGGTTATCTATGGCTACACCTTC. This encodes CASSLGSEVIYGYTF.